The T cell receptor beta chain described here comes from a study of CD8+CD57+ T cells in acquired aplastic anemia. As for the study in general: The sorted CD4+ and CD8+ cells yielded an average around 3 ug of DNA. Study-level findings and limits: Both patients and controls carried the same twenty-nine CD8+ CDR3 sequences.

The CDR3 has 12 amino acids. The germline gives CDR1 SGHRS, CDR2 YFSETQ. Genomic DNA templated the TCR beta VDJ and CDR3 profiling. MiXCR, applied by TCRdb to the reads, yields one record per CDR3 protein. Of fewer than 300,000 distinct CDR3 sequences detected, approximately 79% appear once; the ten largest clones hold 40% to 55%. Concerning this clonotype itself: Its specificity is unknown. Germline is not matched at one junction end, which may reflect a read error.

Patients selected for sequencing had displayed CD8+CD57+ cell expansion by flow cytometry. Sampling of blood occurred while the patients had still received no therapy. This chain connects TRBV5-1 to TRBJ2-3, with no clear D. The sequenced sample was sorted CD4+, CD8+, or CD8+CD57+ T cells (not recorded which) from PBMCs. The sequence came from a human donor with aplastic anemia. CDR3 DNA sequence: TGTGCCAGCAGCTTTACTACAGCAATGCAGTATTTT. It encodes CASSFTTAMQYF. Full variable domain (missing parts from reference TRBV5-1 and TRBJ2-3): KAGVTQTPRYLIKTRGQQVTLSCSPISGHRSVSWYQQTPGQGLQFLFEYFSETQRNKGNFPGRFSGRQFSNSRSEMNVSTLELGDSALYLCASSFTTAMQYFGPGTRLTVL.